Listed here are 16 T cell receptor beta chains from one sample, sequenced in a study of identical twins. TCRdb passed the 5' RACE reads through MiXCR, listing each CDR3 protein once. Found here are roughly 750,000 distinct CDR3 sequences, approximately 22% of them singletons; the top ten hold around 4.4%. The same sample was also used in a study of T cells expressing NK-cell markers.

Sequenced sample: PBMCs. The receptors were gathered from a woman aged 18 to 35 in good health.

The chain employs TRBV5-1 and TRBJ2-1; TRBD2 matches at 8 bases. Germline V CDR1 and CDR2: SGHRS, YFSETQ. This CDR3 has 16 residues. The junction had 4 bases not matched to a gene; V was cut back by 0 bases and J by 2 bases. CDR3 DNA: TGCGCCAGCAGCTTGGAGGTGCGGGGGGCCTACAATGAGCAGTTCTTC. Translation: CASSLEVRGAYNEQFF.

The chain is built from TRBV20-1 and TRBJ1-1; D is perhaps TRBD1 (5 bases). Trimming shortened V by 6 bases and J by 3 bases, and 14 bases separated the two germline ends. In germline, CDR1 is DFQATT, CDR2 SNEGSKA (reference sequence). The CDR3 length is 13 residues. For the CDR3, the DNA is TGCAGTGCGGTGCCGGGGCTATACACTGAAGCTTTCTTT. Amino acid sequence: CSAVPGLYTEAFF.

The V and J genes are TRBV18 and TRBJ2-1; TRBD2 matches 8 bases. Per the germline V gene, CDR1 is KGHSH and CDR2 is LQKENI. This CDR3 spans 15 amino acids. J gave up 4 bases and V 4 bases, and 6 bases lay outside the gene matches. The CDR3 bases are TGTGCCAGCTCACTCCCGGGACTAGGGTACAATGAGCAGTTCTTC. Its translation is CASSLPGLGYNEQFF.

This clonotype has more than one count but fewer than ten. The J gene is TRBJ2-1, the V gene TRBV19, with 8 bases identical to TRBD1. J gave up 2 bases and V 4 bases, and 4 bases lay outside the gene matches. The CDR3 loop spans 15 amino acids. The germline V gene encodes CDR1 LNHDA and CDR2 SQIVND (reference sequence). The CDR3 coding sequence is TGTGCCAGTAGTAGGGGACAGGAGGCCTACAATGAGCAGTTCTTC. As protein: CASSRGQEAYNEQFF. Drawing the rest from reference TRBV19 and TRBJ2-1, the complete variable domain is DGGITQSPKYLFRKEGQNVTLSCEQNLNHDAMYWYRQDPGQGLRLIYYSQIVNDFQKGDIAEGYSVSREKKESFPLTVTSAQKNPTAFYLCASSRGQEAYNEQFFGPGTRLTVL.

Only a few counts were recorded for this clonotype. The chain joins TRBV5-1 to TRBJ2-5, with 9 bases identical to TRBD1. This CDR3 spans 15 amino acids. The V gene end was trimmed by 2 bases and the J gene end by 7 bases; junction bases not matched to a gene: 9. Germline assignment: CDR1 SGHRS and CDR2 YFSETQ. DNA of the CDR3: TGCGCCAGCAGCTTTGGGACAGGGACGAGGGGGACCCAGTACTTC. Its translation: CASSFGTGTRGTQYF.

This clonotype was observed a handful of times. The chain joins TRBV15 to TRBJ2-3; D not certain. The CDR3 is 15 amino acids. V shed 3 bases and J shed 0 bases, with 10 bases lying between them. The germline gives CDR1 LNHNV, CDR2 YYDKDF (reference sequence). CDR3 in amino acids: CATSSPRTSTDTQYF. The CDR3 DNA reads as TGTGCCACCAGCAGCCCGAGGACCAGCACAGATACGCAGTATTTT.

In its sample, this clonotype was seen a few times. The chain combines TRBV6-5 with TRBJ2-1; no firm D call. This CDR3 comprises 14 residues. The germline V and J ends were trimmed by 0 bases and 5 bases, with 8 bases remaining between them. Germline values: CDR1 MNHEY, CDR2 SVGAGI. In nucleotides, the CDR3 is TGTGCCAGCAGTTACTCGCGGTACCACAATGAGCAGTTCTTC. The encoded protein is CASSYSRYHNEQFF.

The V call is TRBV29-1, the J call TRBJ2-1, with TRBD2 matching 9 bases. Trimming removed 6 bases from V and 0 bases from J; junction bases left unmatched: 12. There are 17 residues in the CDR3. The germline CDR1 and CDR2 sequences are SQVTM and ANQGSEA. CDR3 sequence reads: CSVKGGTSPFSYNEQFF. CDR3 DNA sequence: TGCAGCGTCAAAGGGGGGACTAGCCCCTTCTCCTACAATGAGCAGTTCTTC.

This clonotype appeared a few times. This sequence joins TRBV7-9 and TRBJ2-7; D is possibly TRBD1 (5 bases). Germline CDR1 and CDR2: SEHNR and FQNEAQ (reference sequence). The CDR3 sequence is 16 residues long. V dropped 5 bases and J dropped 3 bases, with 20 bases sitting between them. The CDR3 reads CASSPFGSGNDYEQYF. In nucleotides, the CDR3 is TGTGCCAGCAGCCCCTTCGGATCAGGGAACGACTACGAGCAGTACTTC.

This clonotype has ten or more counts. The genes are TRBV10-3 and TRBJ2-5, with 11 nucleotides matching TRBD2. This CDR3 is built from 14 residues. With 6 bases clipped from V and 2 bases from J, the junction kept 2 bases outside the gene matches. Germline V gene lookup returns CDR1 ENHRY and CDR2 SYGVKD. CDR3 DNA sequence: TGTGCCATCAGAACTAGCGGGGGACAAGAGACCCAGTACTTC. It specifies CAIRTSGGQETQYF.

This clonotype was seen a handful of times. The V gene is TRBV5-1, the J gene TRBJ2-1; D is perhaps TRBD2 (5 bases). The germline V gene has CDR1 SGHRS and CDR2 YFSETQ. This CDR3 spans 13 amino acids. V lost 0 bases and J lost 10, with 11 bases in between. CDR3 coding DNA: TGCGCCAGCAGCTTGGGGGCGAGGGAGGAGCAGTTCTTC. Protein: CASSLGAREEQFF.

About this clonotype: A junction boundary mismatches the germline segment, possibly from a read error. The rearrangement links TRBV3-1 to TRBJ2-5; 14 bases are a match to TRBD2. Germline V gives CDR1 LGHDT, CDR2 YNNKEL (reference sequence). The CDR3 extends over 15 amino acids. DNA of the CDR3: TGTGCCAGCTGCCACCGACTAGCGGGAGGGGAGACCCAGTACTTC. Translation gives CASCHRLAGGETQYF.

This clonotype was picked up a small number of times. This rearrangement joins TRBV12-3 or TRBV12-4 to TRBJ1-1; a weak D match, TRBD1 (6 bases). There are 13 residues in the CDR3. With 3 bases removed from V and 5 bases from J, the gap between germline ends came to 10 bases. The CDR3 reads CASSFQGLTEAFF. CDR3 in DNA: TGTGCCAGCAGTTTTCAGGGGTTGACTGAAGCTTTCTTT.

The chain links TRBV2 to TRBJ2-1, with unresolved D. The CDR3 covers 10 residues. With 4 bases removed from V and 8 bases from J, the gap between germline ends came to 3 bases. Per germline, CDR1 SNHLY and CDR2 FYNNEI. This CDR3 is CASSAYEQFF. DNA for the CDR3: TGTGCCAGCAGTGCTTATGAGCAGTTCTTC.

The rearrangement links TRBV19 to TRBJ1-2; the D is unclear. The CDR3 is 14 residues long. V lost 1 base to trimming and J lost 5 bases, with 11 bases between them. Looked up from germline, CDR1 is LNHDA and CDR2 is SQIVND (reference sequence). This chain's CDR3 is CASSIARTVYGYTF. The CDR3 nucleotides are TGTGCCAGTAGTATAGCCCGGACGGTTTATGGCTACACCTTC. Variable domain in full (rest from reference TRBV19 and TRBJ1-2): DGGITQSPKYLFRKEGQNVTLSCEQNLNHDAMYWYRQDPGQGLRLIYYSQIVNDFQKGDIAEGYSVSREKKESFPLTVTSAQKNPTAFYLCASSIARTVYGYTFGSGTRLTVV.

This rearrangement joins TRBV7-9 to TRBJ2-1; the match to TRBD2 covers 12 bases. Germline V gene lookup returns CDR1 SEHNR and CDR2 FQNEAQ (reference sequence). There are 14 residues in the CDR3. J was trimmed by 5 bases and V by 7 bases; bases with no gene match: 3. The CDR3 DNA follows: TGTGCCAGCATCCGACTAGCGGGGGACAATGAGCAGTTCTTC. Encoded protein: CASIRLAGDNEQFF.